Below, 12 T cell receptor beta chains from the same sample are listed, as sequenced in a study of radiotherapy plus CTLA-4 blockade in lung cancer. Sequencing used immunoSEQ multiplex PCR; TCRdb keeps in-frame clones, though not all of them. The table records some 77,000 clones, about 90% of them present only once. The source material was peripheral blood, sampled from a patient treated with radiotherapy plus ipilimumab. The source is a human donor with non-small cell lung cancer who had a partial response to radiotherapy plus ipilimumab.

This chain uses TRBV5-6 with TRBJ1-5; 8 bases line up with TRBD1. In germline, CDR1 is SGHDT, CDR2 YYEEEE. V dropped 4 bases and J dropped 0; count of bases not matched to a gene: 6. The CDR3 covers 16 residues. The CDR3 DNA is TGTGCCAGCAGCGCAGGGGGCCCTAATAGCAATCAGCCCCAGCATTTT. Translating it yields CASSAGGPNSNQPQHF. Based on the CDR3 plus reference TRBV5-6 and TRBJ1-5, the full variable domain is DAGVTQSPTHLIKTRGQQVTLRCSPKSGHDTVSWYQQALGQGPQFIFQYYEEEERQRGNFPDRFSGHQFPNYSSELNVNALLLGDSALYLCASSAGGPNSNQPQHFGDGTRLSIL.

The V gene is TRBV7-9, the J gene TRBJ2-7; 7 bases fit TRBD2. This CDR3 has 14 residues. Germline trimming cut 7 bases from V and 2 bases from J; bases unmatched to any gene: 8. CDR1 is SEHNR, CDR2 FQNEAQ, per germline (reference sequence). In DNA form, the CDR3 reads TGTGCCAGCACCCCGGGGGGAGGAGCCTACGAGCAGTACTTC. This gives the protein CASTPGGGAYEQYF.

This chain connects TRBV6-4 to TRBJ2-1; 10 nucleotides agree with TRBD2. J gave up 2 bases and V 0 bases, and 7 bases lay outside the gene matches. Germline V CDR1 and CDR2: MRHNA, SNTAGT. The CDR3 extends over 18 amino acids. DNA of the CDR3: TGTGCCAGCAGTGACTCGTCTAGCGGGAGCCTCCCCTACAATGAGCAGTTCTTC. It encodes CASSDSSSGSLPYNEQFF.

The V gene is TRBV30, the J gene TRBJ2-7; 9 bases are shared with TRBD2. The CDR3 has 13 amino acids. V gave up 8 bases and J gave up 0 bases; unmatched junction bases: 5. Germline-derived CDR1 and CDR2 are GTSNPN and SVGIG (reference sequence). CDR3 loop: CATRTSASYEQYV. In nucleotides, the CDR3 is TGTGCCACCCGGACTAGCGCCTCCTACGAGCAGTACGTC.

The chain links TRBV30 to TRBJ2-1, with TRBD2 identical over 13 bases. After removal of 4 bases from V and 7 bases from J, the junction contained 7 bases not matched to a gene. The CDR3 sequence is 15 residues long. CDR1 is GTSNPN, CDR2 SVGIG, per germline (reference sequence). CDR3 nucleotides: TGTGCCTGGACTTCAGGACTAGCGGGAGAAAATGAGCAGTTCTTC. Translated: CAWTSGLAGENEQFF.

This chain joins TRBV27 and TRBJ2-1; D perhaps matches TRBD2 (5 bases). Trimming pared 8 bases from V and 4 bases from J, leaving 12 bases between. There are 13 residues in the CDR3. CDR1 and CDR2 (germline): MNHEY, SMNVEV (reference sequence). In DNA, the CDR3 is TGTGCCAGCCGGGGAGTGGTGTACAATGAGCAGTTCTTC. This codes for CASRGVVYNEQFF.

The rearrangement joins TRBV27 to TRBJ2-3; the D gene is possibly TRBD2 (6 bases). This CDR3 has 15 residues. Trimming removed 7 bases from V and 0 bases from J, with 14 bases in between. Per germline, CDR1 MNHEY and CDR2 SMNVEV (reference sequence). CDR3 loop: CASTITGLSTDTQYF. As DNA, the CDR3 is TGTGCCAGCACCATTACGGGACTCAGCACAGATACGCAGTATTTT.

The chain combines TRBV5-4 with TRBJ1-2, with 7 bases that match TRBD1. CDR3 length: 14 amino acids. Looked up from germline, CDR1 is SGHNT and CDR2 is YYREEE (reference sequence). The V gene end was trimmed by 2 bases and the J gene end by 2 bases; junction bases not matched to a gene: 3. The CDR3 reads CASSLQGLNYGYTF. The CDR3 DNA reads TGTGCCAGCAGCTTACAGGGGCTGAACTATGGCTACACCTTC. The variable domain in full, completed from reference TRBV5-4 and TRBJ1-2, reads ETGVTQSPTHLIKTRGQQVTLRCSSQSGHNTVSWYQQALGQGPQFIFQYYREEENGRGNFPPRFSGLQFPNYSSELNVNALELDDSALYLCASSLQGLNYGYTFGSGTRLTVV.

This chain joins TRBV12-5 and TRBJ1-5, with D maybe TRBD1 (5 bases). The germline gives CDR1 LGHNT, CDR2 FRNRAP. V lost 6 bases and J lost 0, with 9 bases in between. There are 14 residues in the CDR3. For the CDR3, the DNA is TGTGCTAGTGGAACCGACAGTAGCAATCAGCCCCAGCATTTT. Residues: CASGTDSSNQPQHF.

This rearrangement joins TRBV28 to TRBJ1-5; D unclear. V was clipped by 6 bases and J by 5 bases, with 14 bases between them. Looked up from germline, CDR1 is MDHEN and CDR2 is SYDVKM. The CDR3 loop spans 14 amino acids. For the CDR3, the DNA is TGTGCCAGCAGACTGACACGGGAAGATCAGCCCCAGCATTTT. It translates to CASRLTREDQPQHF. Full variable domain (rest looked up from reference TRBV28 and TRBJ1-5): DVKVTQSSRYLVKRTGEKVFLECVQDMDHENMFWYRQDPGLGLRLIYFSYDVKMKEKGDIPEGYSVSREKKERFSLILESASTNQTSMYLCASRLTREDQPQHFGDGTRLSIL.

The J gene is TRBJ1-2, the V gene TRBV5-1; a weak D match, TRBD1 (6 bases). This CDR3 comprises 14 residues. Germline lookup yields CDR1 SGHRS and CDR2 YFSETQ. Deletions cut 4 bases from V and 6 bases from J, with 16 bases between. The DNA of the CDR3 is TGCGCCAGCAGCAAACCGGGACAATCGCATGGCTACACCTTC. Amino acid sequence: CASSKPGQSHGYTF. Looking up the rest from reference TRBV5-1 and TRBJ1-2 gives the full variable domain: KAGVTQTPRYLIKTRGQQVTLSCSPISGHRSVSWYQQTPGQGLQFLFEYFSETQRNKGNFPGRFSGRQFSNSRSEMNVSTLELGDSALYLCASSKPGQSHGYTFGSGTRLTVV.

V is TRBV18 and J is TRBJ2-1; 7 nucleotides match TRBD1. The V gene end was trimmed by 0 bases and the J gene end by 4 bases; junction bases not matched to a gene: 3. Germline V gene lookup returns CDR1 KGHSH and CDR2 LQKENI. CDR3 length: 15 residues. The CDR3 protein is CASSPPQGEYNEQFF. The CDR3 DNA reads as TGTGCCAGCTCACCACCGCAGGGGGAATACAATGAGCAGTTCTTC.